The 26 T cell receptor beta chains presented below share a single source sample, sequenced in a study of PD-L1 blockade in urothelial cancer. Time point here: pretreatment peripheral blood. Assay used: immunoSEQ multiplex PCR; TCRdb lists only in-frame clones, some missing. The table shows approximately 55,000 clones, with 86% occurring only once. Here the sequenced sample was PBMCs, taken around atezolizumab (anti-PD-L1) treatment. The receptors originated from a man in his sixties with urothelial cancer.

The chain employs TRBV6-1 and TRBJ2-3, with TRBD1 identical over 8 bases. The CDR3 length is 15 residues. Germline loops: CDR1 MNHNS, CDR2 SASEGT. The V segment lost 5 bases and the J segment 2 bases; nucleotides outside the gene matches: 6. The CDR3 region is CASSPTGAVTDTQYF. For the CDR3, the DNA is TGTGCCAGCAGTCCGACAGGGGCAGTCACAGATACGCAGTATTTT.

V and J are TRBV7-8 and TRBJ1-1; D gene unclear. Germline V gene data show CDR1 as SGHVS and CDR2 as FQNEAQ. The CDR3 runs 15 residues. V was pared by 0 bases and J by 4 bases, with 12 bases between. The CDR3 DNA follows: TGTGCCAGCAGCTTAGCGGGCCCCGAGGGCACTGAAGCTTTCTTT. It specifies CASSLAGPEGTEAFF.

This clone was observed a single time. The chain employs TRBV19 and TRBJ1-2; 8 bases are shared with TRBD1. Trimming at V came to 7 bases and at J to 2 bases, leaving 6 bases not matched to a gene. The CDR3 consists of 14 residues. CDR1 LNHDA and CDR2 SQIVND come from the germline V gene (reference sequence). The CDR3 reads CASNDRGPNYGYTF. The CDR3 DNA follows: TGTGCCAGTAATGACAGGGGCCCCAACTATGGCTACACCTTC.

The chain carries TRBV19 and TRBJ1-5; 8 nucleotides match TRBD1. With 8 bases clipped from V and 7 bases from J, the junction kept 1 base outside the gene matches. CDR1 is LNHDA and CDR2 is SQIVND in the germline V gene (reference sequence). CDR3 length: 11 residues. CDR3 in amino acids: CASGTGQPQHF. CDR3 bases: TGTGCCAGTGGGACAGGCCAGCCCCAGCATTTT.

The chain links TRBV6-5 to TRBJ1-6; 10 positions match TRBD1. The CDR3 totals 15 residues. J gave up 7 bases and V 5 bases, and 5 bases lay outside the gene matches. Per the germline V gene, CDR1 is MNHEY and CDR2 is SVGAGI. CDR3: CASSRGDRGNSPLHF. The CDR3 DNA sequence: TGTGCCAGCAGTCGGGGGGACAGGGGCAATTCACCCCTCCACTTT.

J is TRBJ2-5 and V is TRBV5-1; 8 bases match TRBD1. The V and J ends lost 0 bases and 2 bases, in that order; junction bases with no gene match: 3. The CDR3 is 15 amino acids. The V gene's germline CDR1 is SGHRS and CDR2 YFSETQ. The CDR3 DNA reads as TGCGCCAGCAGCTTGGGGGACAGGCCTCAAGAGACCCAGTACTTC. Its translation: CASSLGDRPQETQYF.

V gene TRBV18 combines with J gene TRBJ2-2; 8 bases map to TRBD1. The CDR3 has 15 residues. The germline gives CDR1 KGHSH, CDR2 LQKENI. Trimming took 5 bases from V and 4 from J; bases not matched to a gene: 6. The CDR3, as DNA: TGTGCCAGCTCATCCGGGACAGGACCCACCGGGGAGCTGTTTTTT. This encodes CASSSGTGPTGELFF.

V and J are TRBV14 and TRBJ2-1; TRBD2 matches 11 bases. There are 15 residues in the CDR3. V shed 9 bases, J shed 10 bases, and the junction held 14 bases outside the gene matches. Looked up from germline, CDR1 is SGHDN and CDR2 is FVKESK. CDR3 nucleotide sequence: TGTGCCAGTATAAGAACTAGCGGGAGTAGAGGGGAGCAGTTCTTC. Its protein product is CASIRTSGSRGEQFF.

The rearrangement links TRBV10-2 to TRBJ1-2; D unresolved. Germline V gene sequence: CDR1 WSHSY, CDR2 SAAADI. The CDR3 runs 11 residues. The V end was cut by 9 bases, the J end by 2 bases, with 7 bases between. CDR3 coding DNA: TGCGCCAGTAAGGAGAACTATGGCTACACCTTC. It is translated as CASKENYGYTF.

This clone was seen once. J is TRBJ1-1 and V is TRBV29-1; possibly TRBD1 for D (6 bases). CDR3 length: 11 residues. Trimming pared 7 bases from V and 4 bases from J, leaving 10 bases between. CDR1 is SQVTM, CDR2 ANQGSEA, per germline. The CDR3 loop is CSGEGGTEAFF. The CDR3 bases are TGCAGCGGGGAGGGGGGCACTGAAGCTTTCTTT.

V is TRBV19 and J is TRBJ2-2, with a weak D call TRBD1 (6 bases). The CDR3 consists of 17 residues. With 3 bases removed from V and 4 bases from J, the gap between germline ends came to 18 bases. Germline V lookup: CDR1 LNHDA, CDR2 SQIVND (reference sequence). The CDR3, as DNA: TGTGCCAGTAGTATTGCCCCATCGGGACAAAGCACCGGGGAGCTGTTTTTT. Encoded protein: CASSIAPSGQSTGELFF.

The CDR3 region is CARSLAHTGPVGEKLFF. The CDR3 DNA sequence: TGTGCCAGAAGCTTGGCCCATACAGGGCCTGTAGGGGAAAAACTGTTTTTT. The chain couples TRBV5-3 to TRBJ1-4, with D perhaps matching TRBD1 (6 bases). TRBV5-3 is filed as an ORF, its function uncertain. The ends were cut back, 0 bases at V and 8 bases at J, with 20 bases in the middle. The CDR3 contains 17 residues.

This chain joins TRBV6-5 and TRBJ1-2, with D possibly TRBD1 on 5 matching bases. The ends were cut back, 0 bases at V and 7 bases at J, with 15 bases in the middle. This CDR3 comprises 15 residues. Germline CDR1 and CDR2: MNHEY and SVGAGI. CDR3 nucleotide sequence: TGTGCCAGCAGTTACTCGAAGGGGCTCGGGCTTGGCTACACCTTC. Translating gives CASSYSKGLGLGYTF.

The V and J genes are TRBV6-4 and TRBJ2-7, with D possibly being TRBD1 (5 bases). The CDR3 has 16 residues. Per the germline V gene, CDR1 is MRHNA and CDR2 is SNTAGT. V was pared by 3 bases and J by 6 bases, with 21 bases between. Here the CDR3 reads CASSDNMFRGASEQYF. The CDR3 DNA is TGTGCCAGCAGTGATAACATGTTCCGTGGGGCATCCGAGCAGTACTTC.

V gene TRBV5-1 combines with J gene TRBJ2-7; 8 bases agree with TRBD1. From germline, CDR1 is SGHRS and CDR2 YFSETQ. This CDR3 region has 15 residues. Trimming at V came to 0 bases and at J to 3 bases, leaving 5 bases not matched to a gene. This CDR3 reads CASSLGGTGGYEQYF. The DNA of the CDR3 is TGCGCCAGCAGCTTGGGGGGGACAGGTGGCTACGAGCAGTACTTC.

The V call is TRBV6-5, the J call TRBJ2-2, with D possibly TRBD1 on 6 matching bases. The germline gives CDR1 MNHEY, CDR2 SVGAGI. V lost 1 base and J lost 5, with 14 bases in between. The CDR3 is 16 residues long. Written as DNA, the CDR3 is TGTGCCAGCAGTTACTTTGCGACAGGAAAAACCGGGGAGCTGTTTTTT. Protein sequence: CASSYFATGKTGELFF.

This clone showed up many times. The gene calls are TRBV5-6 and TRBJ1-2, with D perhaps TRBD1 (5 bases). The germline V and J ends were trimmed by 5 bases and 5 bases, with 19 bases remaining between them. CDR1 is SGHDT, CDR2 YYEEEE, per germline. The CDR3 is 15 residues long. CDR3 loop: CASSPTGTVHYGYTF. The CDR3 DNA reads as TGTGCCAGCAGTCCCACCGGGACTGTCCATTATGGCTACACCTTC.

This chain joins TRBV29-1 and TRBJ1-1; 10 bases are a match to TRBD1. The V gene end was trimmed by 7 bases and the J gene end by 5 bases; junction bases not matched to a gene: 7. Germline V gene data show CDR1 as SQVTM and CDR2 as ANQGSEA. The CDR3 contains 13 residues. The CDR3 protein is CSAGTGEGTEAFF. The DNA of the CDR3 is TGCAGCGCGGGGACAGGGGAGGGGACTGAAGCTTTCTTT.

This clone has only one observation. CDR3 in DNA: TGCGCCAGCAGCCAAGGGGAGGGCTTCGGGACTGAAGCTTTCTTT. Amino acids: CASSQGEGFGTEAFF. V gene TRBV4-1 combines with J gene TRBJ1-1; D remains unclear. CDR1 MGHRA and CDR2 YSYEKL come from the germline V gene. The CDR3 loop spans 15 amino acids. The germline V and J ends were trimmed by 1 base and 5 bases, with 14 bases remaining between them.

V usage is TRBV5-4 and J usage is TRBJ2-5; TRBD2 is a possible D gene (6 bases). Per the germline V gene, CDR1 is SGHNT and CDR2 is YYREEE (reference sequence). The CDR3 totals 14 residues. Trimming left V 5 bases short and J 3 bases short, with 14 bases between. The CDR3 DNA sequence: TGTGCCAGCAGATGGGGGACTGTCAAAGAGACCCAGTACTTC. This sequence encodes CASRWGTVKETQYF.

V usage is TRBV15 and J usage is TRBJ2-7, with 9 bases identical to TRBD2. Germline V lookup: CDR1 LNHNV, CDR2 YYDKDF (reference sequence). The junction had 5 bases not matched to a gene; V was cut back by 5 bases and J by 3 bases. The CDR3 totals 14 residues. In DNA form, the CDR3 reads TGTGCCACCAGCGCGGGAGGGAGCATCTACGAGCAGTACTTC. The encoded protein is CATSAGGSIYEQYF.

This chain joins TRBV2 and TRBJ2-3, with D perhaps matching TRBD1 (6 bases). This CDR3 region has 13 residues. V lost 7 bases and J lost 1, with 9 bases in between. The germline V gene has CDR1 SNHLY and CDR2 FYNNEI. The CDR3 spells CASTGQRTDTQYF. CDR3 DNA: TGTGCCAGCACCGGACAGCGCACAGATACGCAGTATTTT.

CDR3 region: CASSLPIQSGANVLTF. CDR3 DNA sequence: TGTGCCAGTAGTCTCCCAATCCAGTCTGGGGCCAACGTCCTGACTTTC. This sequence joins TRBV19 and TRBJ2-6; D call uncertain. The length of the CDR3 is 16 residues. The germline V gene has CDR1 LNHDA and CDR2 SQIVND (reference sequence). Trimming stripped 5 bases from V and 1 base from J, with 12 bases between.

The CDR3 reads CASSAGTDAIQPQHF. CDR3 coding DNA: TGTGCCAGCAGCGCCGGGACAGACGCGATTCAGCCCCAGCATTTT. This sequence joins TRBV5-5 and TRBJ1-5; 7 nucleotides align to TRBD1. The trim removed 4 bases at V and 6 bases at J, leaving 10 bases unmatched. This CDR3 region has 15 residues. CDR1 and CDR2 (germline): SGHKS, YYEKEE (reference sequence).

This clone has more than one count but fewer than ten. The CDR3 DNA follows: TGTGCCAGCAGTGACCGGGACAGGGGGAATTCACCCCTCCACTTT. Protein: CASSDRDRGNSPLHF. The genes are TRBV6-1 and TRBJ1-6; 11 nucleotides align to TRBD1. The germline V gene has CDR1 MNHNS and CDR2 SASEGT. The CDR3 spans 15 residues. The V and J ends lost 3 bases and 7 bases, in that order; junction bases with no gene match: 2.

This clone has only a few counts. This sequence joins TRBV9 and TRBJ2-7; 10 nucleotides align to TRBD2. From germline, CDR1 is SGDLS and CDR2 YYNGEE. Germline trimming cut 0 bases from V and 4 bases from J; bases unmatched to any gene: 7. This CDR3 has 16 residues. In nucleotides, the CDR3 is TGTGCCAGCAGCGTAGGAGAAGGACTAGCGGTTTACGAGCAGTACTTC. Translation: CASSVGEGLAVYEQYF.